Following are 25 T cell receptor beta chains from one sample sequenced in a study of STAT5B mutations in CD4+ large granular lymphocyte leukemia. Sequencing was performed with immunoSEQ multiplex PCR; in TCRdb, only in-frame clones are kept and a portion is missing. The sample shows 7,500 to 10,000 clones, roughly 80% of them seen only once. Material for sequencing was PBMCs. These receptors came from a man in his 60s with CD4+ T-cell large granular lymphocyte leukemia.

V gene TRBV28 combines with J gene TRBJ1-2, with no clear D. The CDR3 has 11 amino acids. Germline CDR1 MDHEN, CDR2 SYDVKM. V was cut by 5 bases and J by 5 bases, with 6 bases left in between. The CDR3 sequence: CASSHRYGYTF. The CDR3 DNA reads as TGTGCCAGCAGTCATAGGTATGGCTACACCTTC.

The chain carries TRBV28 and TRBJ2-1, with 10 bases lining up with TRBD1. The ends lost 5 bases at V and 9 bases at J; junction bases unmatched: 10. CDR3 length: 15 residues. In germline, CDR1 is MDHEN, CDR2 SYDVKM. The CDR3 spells CASSPGDRGLTEQFF. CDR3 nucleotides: TGTGCCAGCAGTCCTGGGGACAGGGGTCTGACTGAGCAGTTCTTC.

The DNA of the CDR3 is TGTGCCAGCAGCTTAAACTTAGGGAAGAGACTTCGCACTGAAGCTTTCTTT. It codes for CASSLNLGKRLRTEAFF. The V call is TRBV11-2, the J call TRBJ1-1; D gene unclear. Germline loops: CDR1 SGHAT, CDR2 FQNNGV. Trimming took 2 bases from V and 4 from J, leaving 20 bases between them. This CDR3 is 17 amino acids long.

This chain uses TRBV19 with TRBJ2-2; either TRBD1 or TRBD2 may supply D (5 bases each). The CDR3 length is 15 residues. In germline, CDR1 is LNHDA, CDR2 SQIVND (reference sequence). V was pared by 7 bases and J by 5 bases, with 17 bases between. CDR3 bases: TGTGCCAGTACCAAAACCGGGACGCGTACCGGGGAGCTGTTTTTT. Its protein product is CASTKTGTRTGELFF.

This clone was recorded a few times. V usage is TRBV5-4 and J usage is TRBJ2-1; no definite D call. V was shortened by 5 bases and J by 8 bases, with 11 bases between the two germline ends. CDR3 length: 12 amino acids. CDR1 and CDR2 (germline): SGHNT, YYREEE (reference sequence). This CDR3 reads CASSKPGDEQFF. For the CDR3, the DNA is TGTGCCAGCAGTAAGCCTGGCGATGAGCAGTTCTTC.

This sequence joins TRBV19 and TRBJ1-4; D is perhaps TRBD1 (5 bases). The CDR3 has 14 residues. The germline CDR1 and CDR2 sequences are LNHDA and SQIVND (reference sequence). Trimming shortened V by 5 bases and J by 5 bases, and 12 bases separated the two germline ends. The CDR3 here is CASSATVPNEKLFF. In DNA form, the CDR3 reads TGTGCCAGTAGTGCGACAGTCCCCAATGAAAAACTGTTTTTT.

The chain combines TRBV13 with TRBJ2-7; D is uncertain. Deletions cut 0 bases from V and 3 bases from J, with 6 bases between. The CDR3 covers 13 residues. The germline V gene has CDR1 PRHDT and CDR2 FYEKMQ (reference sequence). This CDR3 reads CASSLGLIYEQYF. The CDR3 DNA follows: TGTGCCAGCAGCTTAGGCTTGATCTACGAGCAGTACTTC.

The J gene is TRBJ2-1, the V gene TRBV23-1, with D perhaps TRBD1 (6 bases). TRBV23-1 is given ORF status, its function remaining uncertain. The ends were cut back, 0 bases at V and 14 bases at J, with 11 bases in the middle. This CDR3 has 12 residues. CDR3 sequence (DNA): TGCGCCAGCAGTCAATCAGGGGACAAGGAGTTCTTC. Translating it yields CASSQSGDKEFF.

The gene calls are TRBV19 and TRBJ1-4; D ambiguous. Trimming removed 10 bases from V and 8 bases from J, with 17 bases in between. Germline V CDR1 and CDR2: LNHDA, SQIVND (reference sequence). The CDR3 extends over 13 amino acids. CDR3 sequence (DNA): TGTGCCACTAAGAGCTCCGGGAGCGAAAAACTGTTTTTT. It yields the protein CATKSSGSEKLFF.

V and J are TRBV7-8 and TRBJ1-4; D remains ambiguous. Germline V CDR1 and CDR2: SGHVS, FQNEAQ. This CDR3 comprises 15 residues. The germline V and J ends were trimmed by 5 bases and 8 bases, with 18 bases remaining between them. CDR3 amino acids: CASSRRRVGNEKLFF. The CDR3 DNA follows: TGTGCCAGCAGCCGTAGACGGGTAGGGAACGAAAAACTGTTTTTT.

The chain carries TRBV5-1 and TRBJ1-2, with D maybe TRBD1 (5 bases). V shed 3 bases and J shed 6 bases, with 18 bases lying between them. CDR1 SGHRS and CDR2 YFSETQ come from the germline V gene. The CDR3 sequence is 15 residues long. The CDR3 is CASSWSSTKTDGYTF. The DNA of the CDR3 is TGCGCCAGCAGCTGGAGCTCGACAAAGACAGATGGCTACACCTTC.

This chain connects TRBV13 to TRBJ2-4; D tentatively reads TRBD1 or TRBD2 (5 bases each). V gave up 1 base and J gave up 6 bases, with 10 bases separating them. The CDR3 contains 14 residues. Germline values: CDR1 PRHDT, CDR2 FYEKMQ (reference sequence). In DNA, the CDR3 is TGTGCCAGCAGCTTAGAGGCAGGGACAAACATTCAGTACTTC. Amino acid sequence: CASSLEAGTNIQYF. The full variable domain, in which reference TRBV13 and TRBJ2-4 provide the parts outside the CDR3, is AAGVIQSPRHLIKEKRETATLKCYPIPRHDTVYWYQQGPGQDPQFLISFYEKMQSDKGSIPDRFSAQQFSDYHSELNMSSLELGDSALYFCASSLEAGTNIQYFGAGTRLSVL.

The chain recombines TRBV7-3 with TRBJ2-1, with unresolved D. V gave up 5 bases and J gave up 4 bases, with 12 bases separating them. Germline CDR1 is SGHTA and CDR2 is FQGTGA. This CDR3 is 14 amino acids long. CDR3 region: CASSPEDGYNEQFF. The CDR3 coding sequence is TGTGCCAGCAGCCCAGAGGACGGTTACAATGAGCAGTTCTTC.

In nucleotides, the CDR3 is TGCGCCAGCCGACGGGACAGGGTTGGGCAGCCCCAGCATTTT. It translates to CASRRDRVGQPQHF. The chain has TRBV23-1 and TRBJ1-5; 9 bases are shared with TRBD1. TRBV23-1 is an ORF, with its function uncertain. V gave up 8 bases and J gave up 7 bases; unmatched junction bases: 9. CDR3 length: 14 residues.

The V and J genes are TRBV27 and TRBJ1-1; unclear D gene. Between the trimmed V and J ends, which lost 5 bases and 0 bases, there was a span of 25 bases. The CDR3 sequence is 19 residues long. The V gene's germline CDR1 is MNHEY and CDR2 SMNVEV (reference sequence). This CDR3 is CASSKTVMTQSDMNTEAFF. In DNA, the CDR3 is TGTGCCAGCAGTAAAACGGTAATGACCCAAAGCGACATGAACACTGAAGCTTTCTTT.

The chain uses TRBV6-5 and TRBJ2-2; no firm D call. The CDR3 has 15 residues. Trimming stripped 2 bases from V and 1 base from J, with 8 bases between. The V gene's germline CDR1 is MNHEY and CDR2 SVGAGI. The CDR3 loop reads CASSYVTLNTGELFF. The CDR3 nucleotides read TGTGCCAGCAGTTACGTGACATTGAACACCGGGGAGCTGTTTTTT.

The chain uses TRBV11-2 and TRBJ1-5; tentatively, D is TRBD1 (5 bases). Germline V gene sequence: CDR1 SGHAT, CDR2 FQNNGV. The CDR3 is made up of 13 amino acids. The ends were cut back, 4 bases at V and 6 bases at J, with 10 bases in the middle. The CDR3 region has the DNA TGTGCCAGCAGCTCGTTGGGACCTCAGCCCCAGCATTTT. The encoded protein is CASSSLGPQPQHF.

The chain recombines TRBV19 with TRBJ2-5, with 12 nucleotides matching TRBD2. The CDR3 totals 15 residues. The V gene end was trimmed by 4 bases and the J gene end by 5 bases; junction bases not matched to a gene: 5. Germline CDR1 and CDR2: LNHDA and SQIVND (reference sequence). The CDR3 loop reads CASSTRTSGKETQYF. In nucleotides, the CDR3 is TGTGCCAGTAGTACCCGGACTAGCGGGAAGGAGACCCAGTACTTC.

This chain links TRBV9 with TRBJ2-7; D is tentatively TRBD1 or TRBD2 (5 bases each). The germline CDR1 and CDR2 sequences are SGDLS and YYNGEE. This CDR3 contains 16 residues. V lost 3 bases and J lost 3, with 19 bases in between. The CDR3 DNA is TGTGCCAGCAGCGGACCTCAGGGTGTAGAGGGCTACGAGCAGTACTTC. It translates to CASSGPQGVEGYEQYF.

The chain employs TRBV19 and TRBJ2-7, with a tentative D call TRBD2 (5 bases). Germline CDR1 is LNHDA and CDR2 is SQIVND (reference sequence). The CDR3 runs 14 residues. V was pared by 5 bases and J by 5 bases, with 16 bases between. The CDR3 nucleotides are TGTGCCAGTAGTGCACTAGTAACGTTCAACGAGCAGTACTTC. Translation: CASSALVTFNEQYF.

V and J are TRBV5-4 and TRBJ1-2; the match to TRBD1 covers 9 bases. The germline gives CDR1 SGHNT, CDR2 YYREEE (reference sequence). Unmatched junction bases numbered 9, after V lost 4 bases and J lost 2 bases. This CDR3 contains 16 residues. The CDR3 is CASSDLQGARNYGYTF. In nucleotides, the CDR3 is TGTGCCAGCAGCGACTTACAGGGGGCGCGCAACTATGGCTACACCTTC.

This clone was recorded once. The CDR3 protein is CASSREFNYGYTF. The CDR3 DNA reads TGTGCCAGCAGTAGGGAGTTTAACTATGGCTACACCTTC. The chain has TRBV28 and TRBJ1-2; D is unclear. The CDR3 spans 13 residues. V was pared by 5 bases and J by 1 base, with 8 bases between. Germline-derived CDR1 and CDR2 are MDHEN and SYDVKM.

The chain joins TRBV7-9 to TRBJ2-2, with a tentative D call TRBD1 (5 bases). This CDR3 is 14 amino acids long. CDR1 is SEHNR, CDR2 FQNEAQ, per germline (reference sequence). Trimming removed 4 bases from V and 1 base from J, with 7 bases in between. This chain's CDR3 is CASSSDRNTGELFF. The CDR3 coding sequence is TGTGCCAGCAGCTCAGACAGGAACACCGGGGAGCTGTTTTTT.

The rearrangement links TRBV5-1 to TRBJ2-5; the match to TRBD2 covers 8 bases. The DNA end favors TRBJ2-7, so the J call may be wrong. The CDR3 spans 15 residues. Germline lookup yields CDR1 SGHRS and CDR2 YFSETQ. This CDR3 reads CASSPLTGGEYEQYF. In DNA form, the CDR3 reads TGCGCCAGCAGCCCCCTCACGGGAGGGGAATACGAGCAGTACTTC.

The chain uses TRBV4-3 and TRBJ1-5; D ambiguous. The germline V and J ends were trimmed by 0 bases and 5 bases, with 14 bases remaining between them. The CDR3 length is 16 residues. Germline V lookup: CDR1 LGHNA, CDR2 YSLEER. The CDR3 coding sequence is TGCGCCAGCAGCCAAGACGGGCCGACTTCGGATCAGCCCCAGCATTTT. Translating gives CASSQDGPTSDQPQHF.